This TCR beta chain was retrieved from a study of CD8+ T cells in alopecia areata. Treatment indicated: oral pan-JAK inhibitor, 5-10 mg twice daily. The authors sorted CD4+ and CD8+ T cells from PBMCs. On this clone itself: The antigen is unknown.

General study results and limits: The treated group had a single nonresponder, limiting CD8+ expansion-response conclusions. Normal skin's resident alphabeta T cells are sequenced alongside lesional scalp T cells. In lesional scalp, particularly from alopecia totalis/universalis, clonality was higher than in normal scalp.

Per germline, CDR1 SGHNT and CDR2 YYREEE (reference sequence). CDR3 length equals 12 residues. After isolation, RNA underwent reverse transcription to generate cDNA as the sequencing template. The data were produced by immunoSEQ multiplex PCR, yet TCRdb's version contains in-frame clones alone and is incomplete. The table includes about 290,000 clones, 58% detected once. The V call is TRBV5-4, the J call TRBJ2-5; no definite D call. The specimen was CD4+ T cells sorted from blood, collected at week 24, from a patient treated with tofacitinib. The clonotype comes from a human donor with alopecia areata. The DNA for the CDR3 is TGTGCTGGCGGCAGTACCCAAGAGACCCAGTACTTC. Its translation: CAGGSTQETQYF.